The rows below give T cell receptor beta chains drawn from one sample of a study of human T cells and chemical hapten exposure. TCRdb re-called the RACE reads with MiXCR, one entry per CDR3 protein. Altogether tens of thousands of distinct CDR3 sequences are present, about 10% being singletons, with the ten largest covering around 4.4%. The sequences come from whole blood, collected in connection with sensitization to the hapten diphenylcyclopropenone (DPC). The receptors were gathered from a woman in her fifties or sixties with alopecia areata. Some clones in this sample may be carry-over from other donors' samples. The CDR3 runs from the conserved cysteine through the conserved F or W. A D gene is named only where the DNA matches it firmly. Only part of the rows carry a size: once, few, many, or a class if the clone is expanded.

D gene: .; V gene: TRBV6-1; J gene: TRBJ2-5; clone size: .; CDR3 DNA: TGTGCCAGCAGTCCTACAGGGGAGACCCAGTACTTC; CDR3 protein: CASSPTGETQYF
D gene: TRBD2; V gene: TRBV28; J gene: TRBJ2-1; clone size: many; CDR3 DNA: TGTGCCAGCAGTTTATCTAGCGGGAGCTCCTACAATGAGCAGTTCTTC; CDR3 protein: CASSLSSGSSYNEQFF
D gene: .; V gene: TRBV7-2; J gene: TRBJ1-1; clone size: .; CDR3 DNA: TGTGCCAGCAGTGAACAGGGTCCAGGGACTGAAGCTTTCTTT; CDR3 protein: CASSEQGPGTEAFF
D gene: .; V gene: TRBV3-1; J gene: TRBJ1-1; clone size: few; CDR3 DNA: TGTGCCAGCAGCCAAGTCAGGGGGAACACTGAAGCTTTCTTT; CDR3 protein: CASSQVRGNTEAFF
D gene: .; V gene: TRBV28; J gene: TRBJ1-2; clone size: many; CDR3 DNA: TGTGCCAGCAGTTTGAGACCCAGGAACTATGGCTACACCTTC; CDR3 protein: CASSLRPRNYGYTF
D gene: TRBD1; V gene: TRBV30; J gene: TRBJ1-5; clone size: many; CDR3 DNA: TGTGCCTGGAGTCCTCGACAGGGGAGTCAGCCCCAGCATTTT; CDR3 protein: CAWSPRQGSQPQHF
D gene: .; V gene: TRBV6-2/TRBV6-3; J gene: TRBJ1-2; clone size: .; CDR3 DNA: TGTGCCAGCAGTCCGGGACGCCGGTTTTTCGATGGCTACACCTTC; CDR3 protein: CASSPGRRFFDGYTF
D gene: .; V gene: TRBV7-8; J gene: TRBJ2-3; clone size: few; CDR3 DNA: TGTGCCAGCAGCTTAGTACCCGCGGGTTTCACAGATACGCAGTATTTT; CDR3 protein: CASSLVPAGFTDTQYF
D gene: TRBD1; V gene: TRBV24-1; J gene: TRBJ2-1; clone size: many; CDR3 DNA: TGTGCCACCAGTGACCGACAGGGGGCCAAAAATGAGCAGTTCTTC; CDR3 protein: CATSDRQGAKNEQFF
D gene: .; V gene: TRBV7-2; J gene: TRBJ1-1; clone size: many; CDR3 DNA: TGTGCCAGCAGCTTAGTACAGGGAGGTGAAGCTTTCTTT; CDR3 protein: CASSLVQGGEAFF
D gene: .; V gene: TRBV7-2; J gene: TRBJ2-2; clone size: many; CDR3 DNA: TGTGCCAGCAGGCCAAGGAACACCGGGGAGCTGTTTTTT; CDR3 protein: CASRPRNTGELFF
D gene: TRBD1; V gene: TRBV7-2; J gene: TRBJ1-5; clone size: .; CDR3 DNA: TGTGCCAGCAGCCACACAGGGGGTATTAGCAATCAGCCCCAGCATTTT; CDR3 protein: CASSHTGGISNQPQHF
D gene: .; V gene: TRBV3-1; J gene: TRBJ2-5; clone size: .; CDR3 DNA: TGTGCCAGCAGCTACGTGGAGACCCAGTACTTC; CDR3 protein: CASSYVETQYF
D gene: .; V gene: TRBV28; J gene: TRBJ1-5; clone size: many; CDR3 DNA: TGTGCCAGCACTGTGCAGACCAATCAGCCCCAGCATTTT; CDR3 protein: CASTVQTNQPQHF
D gene: .; V gene: TRBV14; J gene: TRBJ2-1; clone size: many; CDR3 DNA: TGTGCCAGCAGCCAAGCGGGACACCCGTCCCATGAGCAGTTCTTC; CDR3 protein: CASSQAGHPSHEQFF
D gene: .; V gene: TRBV10-3; J gene: TRBJ2-1; clone size: .; CDR3 DNA: TGTGCCATCAGTGGGTACTACAATGAGCAGTTCTTC; CDR3 protein: CAISGYYNEQFF
D gene: .; V gene: TRBV29-1; J gene: TRBJ1-2; clone size: few; CDR3 DNA: TGCAGCGTTGATCAGTCGGACAAAGCTAACTATGGCTACACCTTC; CDR3 protein: CSVDQSDKANYGYTF
D gene: .; V gene: TRBV18; J gene: TRBJ1-2; clone size: .; CDR3 DNA: TGTGCCAGCTCACCAGGTTGGGGCTACACCTTC; CDR3 protein: CASSPGWGYTF
D gene: .; V gene: TRBV6-1; J gene: TRBJ1-1; clone size: many; CDR3 DNA: TGTGCCAGCATTAGGGTAACTGAAGCTTTCTTT; CDR3 protein: CASIRVTEAFF
D gene: .; V gene: TRBV2; J gene: TRBJ1-6; clone size: few; CDR3 DNA: TGTGCCAGCAACCCGGGGGCGAGGTCACCCCTCCACTTT; CDR3 protein: CASNPGARSPLHF
D gene: .; V gene: TRBV7-2; J gene: TRBJ2-7; clone size: many; CDR3 DNA: TGTGCCAGCAGCGAAGACATTGCCTCCTACGAGCAGTACTTC; CDR3 protein: CASSEDIASYEQYF
D gene: TRBD1; V gene: TRBV9; J gene: TRBJ2-1; clone size: few; CDR3 DNA: TGTGCCAGCAGCGTAGGGACAGGGATTCAGTTCTTC; CDR3 protein: CASSVGTGIQFF
D gene: .; V gene: TRBV6-2/TRBV6-3; J gene: TRBJ1-5; clone size: few; CDR3 DNA: TGTGCCAGCAGTGATTACAGGGTGGGCCAGCCCCAGCATTTT; CDR3 protein: CASSDYRVGQPQHF
D gene: .; V gene: TRBV27; J gene: TRBJ2-7; clone size: .; CDR3 DNA: TGTGCCAGCAGCCCCCTCCGGGTGAGCTCCTACGAGCAGTACTTC; CDR3 protein: CASSPLRVSSYEQYF
D gene: TRBD1; V gene: TRBV27; J gene: TRBJ1-6; clone size: .; CDR3 DNA: TGTGCCAGCAGTGGACAGGGGGAATCACCCCTCCACTTT; CDR3 protein: CASSGQGESPLHF
D gene: .; V gene: TRBV7-9; J gene: TRBJ1-2; clone size: few; CDR3 DNA: TGTGCCAGCAGCCCTGGGCATACAATCTATGGCTACACCTTC; CDR3 protein: CASSPGHTIYGYTF
D gene: TRBD1; V gene: TRBV5-1; J gene: TRBJ2-7; clone size: few; CDR3 DNA: TGCGCCAGCAGCTCCCCCGATCAGGACAGGCCTTACGAGCAGTACTTC; CDR3 protein: CASSSPDQDRPYEQYF
D gene: TRBD1; V gene: TRBV18; J gene: TRBJ2-3; clone size: many; CDR3 DNA: TGTGCCAGCTCACCACCGGGGACAGGGAACACAGATACGCAGTATTTT; CDR3 protein: CASSPPGTGNTDTQYF
D gene: TRBD1; V gene: TRBV6-1; J gene: TRBJ2-4; clone size: few; CDR3 DNA: TGTGCCAGCAGTGAAGCAGTGACAGGGGTCTCCAAAAACATTCAGTACTTC; CDR3 protein: CASSEAVTGVSKNIQYF
D gene: .; V gene: TRBV12-3/TRBV12-4; J gene: TRBJ1-1; clone size: many; CDR3 DNA: TGTGCCAGCAGTTTTGGATCTAACACTGAAGCTTTCTTT; CDR3 protein: CASSFGSNTEAFF
D gene: .; V gene: TRBV3-1; J gene: TRBJ1-2; clone size: many; CDR3 DNA: TGTGCCAGCAGCTGGGGGTATGGCTACACCTTC; CDR3 protein: CASSWGYGYTF
D gene: .; V gene: TRBV28; J gene: TRBJ1-5; clone size: .; CDR3 DNA: TGTGCCAGCAGTTTAAGGAGCCTCACCGGGGGGCAGCCCCAGCATTTT; CDR3 protein: CASSLRSLTGGQPQHF
D gene: TRBD1; V gene: TRBV28; J gene: TRBJ1-6; clone size: .; CDR3 DNA: TGTGCCAGCAGTCGACTGACAGGGGGCGATTCACCCCTCCACTTT; CDR3 protein: CASSRLTGGDSPLHF
D gene: TRBD1; V gene: TRBV18; J gene: TRBJ2-7; clone size: .; CDR3 DNA: TGTGCCAGCTCACCGATGGTAGCGACAGGGATCAACGAGCAGTACTTC; CDR3 protein: CASSPMVATGINEQYF
D gene: TRBD2; V gene: TRBV10-3; J gene: TRBJ2-2; clone size: many; CDR3 DNA: TGTGCCATCAGTGAAAGCCTCCTTAAAGGACTAGCTGCGGGGAACACCGGGGAGCTGTTTTTT; CDR3 protein: CAISESLLKGLAAGNTGELFF
D gene: TRBD1; V gene: TRBV27; J gene: TRBJ1-6; clone size: many; CDR3 DNA: TGTGCCAGCAGTAGGGGGACAGGGGGGAATTCACCCCTCCACTTT; CDR3 protein: CASSRGTGGNSPLHF
D gene: TRBD1; V gene: TRBV20-1; J gene: TRBJ1-5; clone size: many; CDR3 DNA: TGCAGTGCTCCGGGACAGGGAGCTCAGCCCCAGCATTTT; CDR3 protein: CSAPGQGAQPQHF
D gene: TRBD1; V gene: TRBV28; J gene: TRBJ2-1; clone size: many; CDR3 DNA: TGTGCCAGCAGCGTCGGGACAGGGGGGCATGAGCAGTTCTTC; CDR3 protein: CASSVGTGGHEQFF
D gene: .; V gene: TRBV7-9; J gene: TRBJ2-2; clone size: many; CDR3 DNA: TGTGCCAGCAGCATCGTGTCAGGGGACGGGGAGCTGTTTTTT; CDR3 protein: CASSIVSGDGELFF
D gene: .; V gene: TRBV29-1; J gene: TRBJ1-2; clone size: many; CDR3 DNA: .; CDR3 protein: CSVGTGTGGGITF
D gene: TRBD1; V gene: TRBV27; J gene: TRBJ1-5; clone size: .; CDR3 DNA: TGTGCCAGCAGTTTATCGATGAGGGGACAGGGGAGCCAGCCCCAGCATTTT; CDR3 protein: CASSLSMRGQGSQPQHF
D gene: .; V gene: TRBV6-6; J gene: TRBJ2-3; clone size: many; CDR3 DNA: TGTGCCAGCAGTACCCGGGGAGGCTCCGGCACAGATACGCAGTATTTT; CDR3 protein: CASSTRGGSGTDTQYF
D gene: .; V gene: TRBV29-1; J gene: TRBJ1-3; clone size: .; CDR3 DNA: TGCAGCGTTGACGGACAGTACTCTGGAAACACCATATATTTT; CDR3 protein: CSVDGQYSGNTIYF
D gene: .; V gene: TRBV5-1; J gene: TRBJ2-1; clone size: many; CDR3 DNA: TGCGCCAGCAGCCAAGGGGGTCTTGAGCAGTTCTTC; CDR3 protein: CASSQGGLEQFF
D gene: .; V gene: TRBV21-1; J gene: TRBJ2-7; clone size: .; CDR3 DNA: TGTGCCAGCACTAAGAGGGCCACCGGGACAGGGGTCCACGAGCAGTACTTC; CDR3 protein: CASTKRATGTGVHEQYF
D gene: .; V gene: TRBV4-3; J gene: TRBJ1-5; clone size: .; CDR3 DNA: TGCGCCAGCAGCCAAGATATTGCCGGGAATCAGCCCCAGCATTTT; CDR3 protein: CASSQDIAGNQPQHF
D gene: .; V gene: TRBV28; J gene: TRBJ2-7; clone size: .; CDR3 DNA: TGTGCCAGCAGTTCGCCGGGATCCCGGGGCGAGCAGTACTTC; CDR3 protein: CASSSPGSRGEQYF
D gene: TRBD2; V gene: TRBV29-1; J gene: TRBJ2-3; clone size: many; CDR3 DNA: TGCAGCGTCGGGGAGGGCGCAGATACGCAGTATTTT; CDR3 protein: CSVGEGADTQYF
D gene: TRBD2; V gene: TRBV5-1; J gene: TRBJ2-1; clone size: many; CDR3 DNA: TGCGCCAGCAGCTTGGTTGGGACTAGCGGTAACAATGAGCAGTTCTTC; CDR3 protein: CASSLVGTSGNNEQFF
D gene: TRBD2; V gene: TRBV18; J gene: TRBJ2-7; clone size: .; CDR3 DNA: TGTGCCAGCTCACCGGGACTAGCGGGAGGGTTCGGCTACGAGCAGTACTTC; CDR3 protein: CASSPGLAGGFGYEQYF
D gene: TRBD2; V gene: TRBV6-1; J gene: TRBJ2-7; clone size: many; CDR3 DNA: TGTGCCAGCCTACTAGCGCCGTCCTACGAGCAGTACTTC; CDR3 protein: CASLLAPSYEQYF
D gene: TRBD2; V gene: TRBV27; J gene: TRBJ2-2; clone size: many; CDR3 DNA: TGTGCCAGCAGTCCTCGACTAGCGGGCACCGGGGAGCTGTTTTTT; CDR3 protein: CASSPRLAGTGELFF
D gene: .; V gene: TRBV18; J gene: TRBJ2-7; clone size: many; CDR3 DNA: TGTGCCAGCTCCGCAGGCTTTTCCTCCTACGAGCAGTACTTC; CDR3 protein: CASSAGFSSYEQYF
D gene: .; V gene: TRBV6-1; J gene: TRBJ1-5; clone size: few; CDR3 DNA: TGTGCCAGCACGGCGGACCGCAATCAGCCCCAGCATTTT; CDR3 protein: CASTADRNQPQHF
D gene: TRBD2; V gene: TRBV10-2; J gene: TRBJ2-7; clone size: many; CDR3 DNA: TGCGCCAGCAGTGCTACGGGAGGCGAGCAGTACTTC; CDR3 protein: CASSATGGEQYF
D gene: TRBD1; V gene: TRBV24-1; J gene: TRBJ2-1; clone size: many; CDR3 DNA: TGTGCCACCAGCGAATCCCCCGGGACAGGGGTTGGGAATGAGCAGTTCTTC; CDR3 protein: CATSESPGTGVGNEQFF
D gene: .; V gene: TRBV5-1; J gene: TRBJ1-1; clone size: .; CDR3 DNA: TGCGCCAGCAGCTTGGATGCGGGGCTCGGCACTGAAGCTTTCTTT; CDR3 protein: CASSLDAGLGTEAFF
D gene: .; V gene: TRBV28; J gene: TRBJ2-3; clone size: many; CDR3 DNA: TGTGCCAGCAGTTTATCGGTCCGGGACAAACGTTGGAAGGCAGATACGCAGTATTTT; CDR3 protein: CASSLSVRDKRWKADTQYF
D gene: .; V gene: TRBV10-3; J gene: TRBJ1-1; clone size: .; CDR3 DNA: TGTGCCATCAGTGAGTCGGCGATCATGAACACTGAAGCTTTCTTT; CDR3 protein: CAISESAIMNTEAFF